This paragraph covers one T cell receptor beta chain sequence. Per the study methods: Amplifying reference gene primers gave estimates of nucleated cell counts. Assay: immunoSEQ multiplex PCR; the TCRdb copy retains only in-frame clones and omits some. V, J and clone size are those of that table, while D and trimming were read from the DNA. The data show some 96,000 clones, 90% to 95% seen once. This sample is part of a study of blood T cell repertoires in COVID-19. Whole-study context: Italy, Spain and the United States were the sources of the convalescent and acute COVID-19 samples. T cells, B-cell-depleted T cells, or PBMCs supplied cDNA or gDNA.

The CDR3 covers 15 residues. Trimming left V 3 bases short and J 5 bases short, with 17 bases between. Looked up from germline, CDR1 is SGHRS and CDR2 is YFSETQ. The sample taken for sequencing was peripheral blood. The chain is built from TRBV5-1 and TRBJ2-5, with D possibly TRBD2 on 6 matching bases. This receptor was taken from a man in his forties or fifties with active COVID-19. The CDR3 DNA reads TGCGCCAGCAGCTCCGGTAGCGGCCCCCCGGAGACCCAGTACTTC. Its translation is CASSSGSGPPETQYF.